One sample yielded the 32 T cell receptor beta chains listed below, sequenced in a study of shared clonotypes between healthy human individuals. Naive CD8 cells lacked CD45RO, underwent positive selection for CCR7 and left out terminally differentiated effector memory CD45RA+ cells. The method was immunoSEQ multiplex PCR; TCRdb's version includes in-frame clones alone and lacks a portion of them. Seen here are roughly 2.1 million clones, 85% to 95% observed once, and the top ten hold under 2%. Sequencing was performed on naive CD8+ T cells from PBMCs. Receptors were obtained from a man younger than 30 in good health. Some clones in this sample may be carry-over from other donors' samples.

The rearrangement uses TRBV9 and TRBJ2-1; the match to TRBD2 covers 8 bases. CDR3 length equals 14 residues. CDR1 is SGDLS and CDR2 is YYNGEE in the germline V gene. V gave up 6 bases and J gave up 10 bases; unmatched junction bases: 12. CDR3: CASTTTRAGGEQFF. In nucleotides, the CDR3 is TGTGCCAGCACAACGACTAGGGCGGGAGGAGAGCAGTTCTTC.

Written as DNA, the CDR3 is TGTGCCACCAGCAGAGTGGGGGAGCCCCAGCATTTT. This encodes CATSRVGEPQHF. The rearrangement uses TRBV15 and TRBJ1-5; tentatively, D is TRBD1 (5 bases). The germline V gene encodes CDR1 LNHNV and CDR2 YYDKDF (reference sequence). Trimming took 1 base from V and 8 from J, leaving 6 bases between them. The CDR3 length is 12 residues.

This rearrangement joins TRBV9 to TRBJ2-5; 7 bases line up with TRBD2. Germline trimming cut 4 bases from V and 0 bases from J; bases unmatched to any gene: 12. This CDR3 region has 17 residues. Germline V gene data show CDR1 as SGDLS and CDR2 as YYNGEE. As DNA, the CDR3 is TGTGCCAGCAGCCCCGAAGGTGGTAGCGGGTACCAAGAGACCCAGTACTTC. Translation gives CASSPEGGSGYQETQYF.

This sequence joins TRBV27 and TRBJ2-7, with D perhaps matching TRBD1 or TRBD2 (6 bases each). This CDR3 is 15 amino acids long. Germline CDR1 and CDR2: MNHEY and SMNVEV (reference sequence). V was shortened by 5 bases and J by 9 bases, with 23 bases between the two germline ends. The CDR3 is CASSPGGRGESGQYF. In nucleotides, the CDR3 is TGTGCCAGCAGTCCCGGGGGCAGGGGCGAGAGTGGGCAGTACTTC.

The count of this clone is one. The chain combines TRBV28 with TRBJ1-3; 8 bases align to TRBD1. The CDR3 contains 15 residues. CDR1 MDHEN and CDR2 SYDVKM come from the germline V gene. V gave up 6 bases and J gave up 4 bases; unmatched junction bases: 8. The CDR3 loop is CASRYDRGIGNTIYF. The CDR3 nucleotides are TGTGCCAGCAGGTATGACAGGGGCATCGGAAACACCATATATTTT.

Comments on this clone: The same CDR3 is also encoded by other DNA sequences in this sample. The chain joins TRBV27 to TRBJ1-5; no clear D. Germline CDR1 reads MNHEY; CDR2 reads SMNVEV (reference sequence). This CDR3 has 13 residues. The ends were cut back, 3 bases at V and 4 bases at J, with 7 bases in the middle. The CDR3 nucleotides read TGTGCCAGCAGTTTCGGCTTTAATCAGCCCCAGCATTTT. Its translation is CASSFGFNQPQHF.

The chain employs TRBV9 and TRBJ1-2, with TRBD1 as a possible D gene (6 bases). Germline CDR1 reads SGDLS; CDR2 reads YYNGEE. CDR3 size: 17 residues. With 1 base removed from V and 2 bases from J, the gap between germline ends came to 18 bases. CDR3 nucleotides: TGTGCCAGCAGCGTATCGGGAGACAGGTTCGGAAACTATGGCTACACCTTC. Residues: CASSVSGDRFGNYGYTF.

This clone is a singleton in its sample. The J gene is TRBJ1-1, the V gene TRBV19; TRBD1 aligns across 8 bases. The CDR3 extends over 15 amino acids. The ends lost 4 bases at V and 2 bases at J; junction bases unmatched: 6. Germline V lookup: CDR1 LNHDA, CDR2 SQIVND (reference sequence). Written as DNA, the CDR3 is TGTGCCAGTAGTAAGGACAGGGAAGGCAACACTGAAGCTTTCTTT. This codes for CASSKDREGNTEAFF.

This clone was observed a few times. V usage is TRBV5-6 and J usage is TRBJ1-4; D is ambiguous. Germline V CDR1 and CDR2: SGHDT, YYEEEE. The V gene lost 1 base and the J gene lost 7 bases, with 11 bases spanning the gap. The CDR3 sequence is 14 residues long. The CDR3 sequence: CASSLWPNVEKLFF. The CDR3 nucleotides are TGTGCCAGCAGCTTGTGGCCCAATGTTGAAAAACTGTTTTTT.

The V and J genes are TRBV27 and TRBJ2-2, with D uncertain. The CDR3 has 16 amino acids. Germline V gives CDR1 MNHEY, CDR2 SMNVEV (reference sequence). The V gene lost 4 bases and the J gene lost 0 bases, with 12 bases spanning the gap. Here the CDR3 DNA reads TGTGCCAGCAGTTACCACGGTTCTCCGAACACCGGGGAGCTGTTTTTT. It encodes CASSYHGSPNTGELFF.

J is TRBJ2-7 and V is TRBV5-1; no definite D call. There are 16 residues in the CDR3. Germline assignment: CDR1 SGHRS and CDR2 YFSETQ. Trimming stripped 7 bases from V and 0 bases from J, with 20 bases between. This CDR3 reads CASRTWSEASSYEQYF. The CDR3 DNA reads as TGCGCCAGCCGGACGTGGTCCGAGGCGAGCTCCTACGAGCAGTACTTC.

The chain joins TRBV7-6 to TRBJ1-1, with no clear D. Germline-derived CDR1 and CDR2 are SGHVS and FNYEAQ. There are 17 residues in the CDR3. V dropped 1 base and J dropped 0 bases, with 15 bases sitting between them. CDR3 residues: CASSLVEGRLMNTEAFF. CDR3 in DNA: TGTGCCAGCAGCTTAGTGGAAGGGAGGCTAATGAACACTGAAGCTTTCTTT.

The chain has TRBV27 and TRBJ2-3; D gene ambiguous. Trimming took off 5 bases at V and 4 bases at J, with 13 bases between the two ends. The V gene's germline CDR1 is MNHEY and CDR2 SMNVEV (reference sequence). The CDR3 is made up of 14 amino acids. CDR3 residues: CASSPLRSADTQYF. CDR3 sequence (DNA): TGTGCCAGCAGTCCCTTACGAAGCGCAGATACGCAGTATTTT.

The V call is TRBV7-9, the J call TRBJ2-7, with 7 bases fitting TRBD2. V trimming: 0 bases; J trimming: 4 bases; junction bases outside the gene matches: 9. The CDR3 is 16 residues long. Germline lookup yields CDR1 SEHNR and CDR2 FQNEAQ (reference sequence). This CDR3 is CASSLAMRETRYEQYF. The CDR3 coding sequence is TGTGCCAGCAGCTTAGCAATGCGGGAGACCCGATACGAGCAGTACTTC.

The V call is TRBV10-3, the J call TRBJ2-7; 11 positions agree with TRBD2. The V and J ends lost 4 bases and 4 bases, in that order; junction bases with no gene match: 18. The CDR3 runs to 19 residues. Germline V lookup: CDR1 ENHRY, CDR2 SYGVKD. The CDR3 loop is CAISATTSGSWTSGYEQYF. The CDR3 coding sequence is TGTGCCATCAGTGCCACTACTAGCGGGAGTTGGACAAGTGGTTACGAGCAGTACTTC.

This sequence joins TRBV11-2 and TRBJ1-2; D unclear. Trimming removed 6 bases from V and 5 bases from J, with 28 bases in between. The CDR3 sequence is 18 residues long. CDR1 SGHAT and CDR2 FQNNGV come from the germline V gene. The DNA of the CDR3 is TGTGCCAGCAGTCAACCCGGCCGAGGGCTTTCGTCTCGGTATGGCTACACCTTC. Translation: CASSQPGRGLSSRYGYTF.

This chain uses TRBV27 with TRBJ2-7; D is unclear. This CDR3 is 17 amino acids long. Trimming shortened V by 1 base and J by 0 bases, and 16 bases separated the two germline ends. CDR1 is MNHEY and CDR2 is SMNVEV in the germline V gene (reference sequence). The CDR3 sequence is CASSLYMIGGSSYEQYF. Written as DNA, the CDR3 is TGTGCCAGCAGTTTATACATGATCGGCGGTAGCTCCTACGAGCAGTACTTC.

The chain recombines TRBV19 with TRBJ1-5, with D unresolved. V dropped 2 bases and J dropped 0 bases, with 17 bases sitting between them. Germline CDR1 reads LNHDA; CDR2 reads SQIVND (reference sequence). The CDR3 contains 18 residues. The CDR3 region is CASSISSLAFYSNQPQHF. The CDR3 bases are TGTGCCAGTAGTATAAGTAGTCTGGCATTCTATAGCAATCAGCCCCAGCATTTT.

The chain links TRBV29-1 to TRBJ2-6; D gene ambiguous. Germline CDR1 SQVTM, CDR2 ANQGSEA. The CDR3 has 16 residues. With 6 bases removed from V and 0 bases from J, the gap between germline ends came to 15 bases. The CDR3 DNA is TGCAGCGTAATAAGTACACAGATCTCTGGGGCCAACGTCCTGACTTTC. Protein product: CSVISTQISGANVLTF.

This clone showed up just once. CDR3 sequence (DNA): TGTGCCAGCAGTGAATACCCGGATCCCCAAGAGACCCAGTACTTC. Its translation: CASSEYPDPQETQYF. The V and J genes are TRBV25-1 and TRBJ2-5; D is unclear. There are 15 residues in the CDR3. Trimming stripped 0 bases from V and 1 base from J, with 9 bases between. CDR1 and CDR2 (germline): MGHDK, SYGVNS. The full variable domain, its missing parts supplied by reference TRBV25-1 and TRBJ2-5, is EADIYQTPRYLVIGTGKKITLECSQTMGHDKMYWYQQDPGMELHLIHYSYGVNSTEKGDLSSESTVSRIRTEHFPLTLESARPSHTSQYLCASSEYPDPQETQYFGPGTRLLVL.

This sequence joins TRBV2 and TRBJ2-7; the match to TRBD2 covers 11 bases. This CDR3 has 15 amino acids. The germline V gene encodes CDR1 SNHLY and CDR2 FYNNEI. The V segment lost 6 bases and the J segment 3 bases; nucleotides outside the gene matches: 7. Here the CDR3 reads CASRDKGLAVYEQYF. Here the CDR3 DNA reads TGTGCCAGCAGGGACAAGGGACTAGCGGTCTACGAGCAGTACTTC. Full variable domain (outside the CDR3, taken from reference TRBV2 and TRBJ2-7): EPEVTQTPSHQVTQMGQEVILRCVPISNHLYFYWYRQILGQKVEFLVSFYNNEISEKSEIFDDQFSVERPDGSNFTLKIRSTKLEDSAMYFCASRDKGLAVYEQYFGPGTRLTVT.

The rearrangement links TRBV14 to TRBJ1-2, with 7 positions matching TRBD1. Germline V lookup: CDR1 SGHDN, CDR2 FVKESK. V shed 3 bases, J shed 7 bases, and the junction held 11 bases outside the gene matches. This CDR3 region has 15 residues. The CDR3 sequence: CASSHLTGLYGGYTF. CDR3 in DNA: TGTGCCAGCAGCCATTTGACAGGGCTGTACGGTGGCTACACCTTC.

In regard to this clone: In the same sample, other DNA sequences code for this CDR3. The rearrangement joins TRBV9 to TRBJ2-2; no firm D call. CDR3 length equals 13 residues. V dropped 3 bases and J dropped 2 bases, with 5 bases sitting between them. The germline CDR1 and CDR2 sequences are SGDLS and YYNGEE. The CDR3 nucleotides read TGTGCCAGCAGCGCCGGAAACACCGGGGAGCTGTTTTTT. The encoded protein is CASSAGNTGELFF.

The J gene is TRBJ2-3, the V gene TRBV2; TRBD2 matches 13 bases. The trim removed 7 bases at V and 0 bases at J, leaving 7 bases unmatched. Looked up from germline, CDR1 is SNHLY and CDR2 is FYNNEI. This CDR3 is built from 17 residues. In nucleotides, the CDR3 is TGTGCCAGCACGGCAACTAGCGGGAGGGGAAGCACAGATACGCAGTATTTT. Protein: CASTATSGRGSTDTQYF.

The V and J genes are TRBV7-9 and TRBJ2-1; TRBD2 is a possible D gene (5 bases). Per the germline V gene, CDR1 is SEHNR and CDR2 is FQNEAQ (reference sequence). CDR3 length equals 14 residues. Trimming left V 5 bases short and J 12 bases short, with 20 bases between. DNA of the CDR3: TGTGCCAGCAGCCTTTCGGGGATATTGGGCGGGCAGTTCTTC. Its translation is CASSLSGILGGQFF.

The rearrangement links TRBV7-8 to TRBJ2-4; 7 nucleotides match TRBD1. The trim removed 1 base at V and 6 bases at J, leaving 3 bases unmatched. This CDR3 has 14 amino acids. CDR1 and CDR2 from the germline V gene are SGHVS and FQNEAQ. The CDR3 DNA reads TGTGCCAGCAGCTTAGACCCAGGGGGAAACATTCAGTACTTC. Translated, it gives CASSLDPGGNIQYF.

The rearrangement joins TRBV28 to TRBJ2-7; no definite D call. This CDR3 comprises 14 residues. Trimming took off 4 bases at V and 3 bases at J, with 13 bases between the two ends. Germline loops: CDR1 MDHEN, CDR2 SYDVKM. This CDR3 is CASSWRVADYEQYF. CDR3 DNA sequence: TGTGCCAGCAGTTGGCGCGTGGCGGACTACGAGCAGTACTTC.

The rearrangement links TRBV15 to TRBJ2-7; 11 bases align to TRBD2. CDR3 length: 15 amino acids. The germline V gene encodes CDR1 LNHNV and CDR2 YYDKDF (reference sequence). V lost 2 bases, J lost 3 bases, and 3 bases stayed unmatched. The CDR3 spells CATSRSGTSGYEQYF. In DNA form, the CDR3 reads TGTGCCACCAGCAGATCCGGGACTAGCGGCTACGAGCAGTACTTC.

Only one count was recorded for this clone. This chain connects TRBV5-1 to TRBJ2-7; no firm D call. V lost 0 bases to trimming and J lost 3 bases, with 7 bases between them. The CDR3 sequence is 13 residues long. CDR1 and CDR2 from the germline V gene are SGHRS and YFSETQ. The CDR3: CASSLALFYEQYF. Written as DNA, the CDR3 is TGCGCCAGCAGCTTGGCCCTGTTCTACGAGCAGTACTTC. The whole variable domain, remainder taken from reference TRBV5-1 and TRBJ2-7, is KAGVTQTPRYLIKTRGQQVTLSCSPISGHRSVSWYQQTPGQGLQFLFEYFSETQRNKGNFPGRFSGRQFSNSRSEMNVSTLELGDSALYLCASSLALFYEQYFGPGTRLTVT.

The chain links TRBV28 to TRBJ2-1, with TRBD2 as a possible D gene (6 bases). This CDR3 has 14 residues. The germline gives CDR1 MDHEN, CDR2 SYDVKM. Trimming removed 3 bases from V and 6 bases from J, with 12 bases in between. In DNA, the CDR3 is TGTGCCAGCAGTTTCCCGGGGGACTTCAATGAGCAGTTCTTC. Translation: CASSFPGDFNEQFF.

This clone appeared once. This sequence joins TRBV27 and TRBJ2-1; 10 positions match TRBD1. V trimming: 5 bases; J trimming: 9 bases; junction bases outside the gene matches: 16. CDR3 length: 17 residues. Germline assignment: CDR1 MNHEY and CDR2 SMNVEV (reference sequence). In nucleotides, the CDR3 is TGTGCCAGCAGTATAACCGGGACAGGGGACCAGGGGGGTGAGCAGTTCTTC. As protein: CASSITGTGDQGGEQFF.

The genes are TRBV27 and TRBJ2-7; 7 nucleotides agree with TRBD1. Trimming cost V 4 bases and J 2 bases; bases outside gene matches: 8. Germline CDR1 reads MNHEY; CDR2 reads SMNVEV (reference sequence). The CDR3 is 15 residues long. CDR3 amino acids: CASSSRRTGAYEQYF. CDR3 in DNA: TGTGCCAGCAGTTCGAGGAGGACAGGAGCCTACGAGCAGTACTTC.